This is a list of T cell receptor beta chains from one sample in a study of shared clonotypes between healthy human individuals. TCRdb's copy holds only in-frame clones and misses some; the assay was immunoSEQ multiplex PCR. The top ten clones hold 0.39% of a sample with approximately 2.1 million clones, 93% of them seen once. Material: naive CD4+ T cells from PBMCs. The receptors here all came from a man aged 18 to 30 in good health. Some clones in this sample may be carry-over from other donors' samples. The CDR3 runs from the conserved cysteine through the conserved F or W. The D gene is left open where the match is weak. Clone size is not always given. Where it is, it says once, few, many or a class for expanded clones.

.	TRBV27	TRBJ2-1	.	CASKARGDDNEQFF	TGTGCCAGCAAGGCGAGGGGCGACGACAATGAGCAGTTCTTC
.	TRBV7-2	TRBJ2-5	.	CASSLRRALETQYF	TGTGCCAGCAGCCTCCGGCGGGCTCTCGAGACCCAGTACTTC
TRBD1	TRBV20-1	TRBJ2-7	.	CSARVAGQEYF	TGCAGTGCTAGAGTTGCGGGACAGGAGTACTTC
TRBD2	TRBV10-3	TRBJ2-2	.	CAISEKGLGGGELFF	TGTGCCATCAGTGAGAAGGGACTAGGGGGCGGGGAGCTGTTTTTT
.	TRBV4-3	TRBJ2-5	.	CASSQETAQETQYF	TGCGCCAGCAGCCAAGAGACAGCGCAAGAGACCCAGTACTTC
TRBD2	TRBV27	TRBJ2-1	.	CASSLAGGTYNEQFF	TGTGCCAGCAGTTTAGCGGGAGGTACCTACAATGAGCAGTTCTTC
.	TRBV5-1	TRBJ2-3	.	CASSFSGLSTDTQYF	TGCGCCAGCAGCTTTTCGGGACTGAGCACAGATACGCAGTATTTT
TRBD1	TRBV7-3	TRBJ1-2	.	CASSLSWDSKLGYTF	TGTGCCAGCAGCTTATCCTGGGACAGCAAGCTTGGCTACACCTTC
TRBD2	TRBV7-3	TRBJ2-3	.	CASSPRGRTSGVDTQYF	TGTGCCAGCAGCCCCCGAGGGCGGACTAGCGGGGTCGATACGCAGTATTTT
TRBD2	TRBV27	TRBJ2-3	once	CASSRTWVSGRSTDTQYF	TGTGCCAGCAGTCGAACTTGGGTTAGCGGGAGGAGTACAGATACGCAGTATTTT
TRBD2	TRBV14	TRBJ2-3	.	CASSQHSRASGRPDTQYF	TGTGCCAGCAGCCAACACTCAAGGGCCAGCGGGAGGCCAGATACGCAGTATTTT
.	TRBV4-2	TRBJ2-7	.	CASSQERGRVGSYEQYF	TGTGCCAGCAGCCAAGAACGGGGACGGGTGGGCTCCTACGAGCAGTACTTC
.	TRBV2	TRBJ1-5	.	CASSEEEGSNQPQHF	TGTGCCAGCAGTGAGGAGGAGGGTAGCAATCAGCCCCAGCATTTT
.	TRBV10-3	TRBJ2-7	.	CAIRSTGPIYEQYF	TGTGCCATCAGAAGTACAGGGCCAATCTACGAGCAGTACTTC
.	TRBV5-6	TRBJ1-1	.	CASSLVANTEAFF	TGTGCCAGCAGCTTGGTGGCGAACACTGAAGCTTTCTTT
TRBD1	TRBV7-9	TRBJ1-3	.	CASSQGSYGTGASGNTIYF	TGTGCCAGCTCACAAGGTTCCTATGGGACAGGGGCCTCTGGAAACACCATATATTTT
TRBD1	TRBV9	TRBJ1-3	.	CASSARTGESSGNTIYF	TGTGCCAGCAGCGCCCGGACAGGGGAGAGCTCTGGAAACACCATATATTTT
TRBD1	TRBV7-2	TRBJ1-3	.	CASSRTGLSGNTIYF	TGTGCCAGCAGTCGGACAGGGCTCTCTGGAAACACCATATATTTT
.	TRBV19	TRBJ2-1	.	CASTLAPYNEQFF	TGTGCCAGTACTTTAGCGCCCTACAATGAGCAGTTCTTC
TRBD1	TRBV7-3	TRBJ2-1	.	CASSPRGDRGNEQFF	TGTGCCAGCAGCCCTAGAGGGGACAGGGGAAATGAGCAGTTCTTC
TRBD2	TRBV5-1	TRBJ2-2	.	CASSFTGTSAGELFF	TGCGCCAGCAGCTTTACAGGGACTAGCGCGGGGGAGCTGTTTTTT
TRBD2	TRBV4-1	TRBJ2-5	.	CASSSGLAGPETQYF	TGCGCCAGCAGCTCGGGACTAGCGGGACCGGAGACCCAGTACTTC
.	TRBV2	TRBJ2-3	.	CASSEEGQVTQYF	TGTGCCAGCAGTGAAGAAGGTCAGGTTACGCAGTATTTT
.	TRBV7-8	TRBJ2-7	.	CASSPPGGYSSYEQYF	TGTGCCAGCAGCCCTCCCGGGGGCTATTCCTCCTACGAGCAGTACTTC
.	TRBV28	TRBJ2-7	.	CATKDSRSYEQYF	TGTGCCACCAAGGACAGCCGCTCCTACGAGCAGTACTTC
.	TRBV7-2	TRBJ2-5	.	CASSLAGAGETQYF	TGTGCCAGCAGCTTAGCGGGGGCAGGAGAGACCCAGTACTTC
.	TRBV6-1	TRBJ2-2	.	CASSPTGSGELFF	TGTGCCAGCAGTCCCACAGGGTCCGGGGAGCTGTTTTTT
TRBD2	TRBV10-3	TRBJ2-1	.	CAISAREEQFF	TGTGCCATCAGTGCGCGGGAGGAGCAGTTCTTC
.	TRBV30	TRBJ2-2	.	CAWRIGGSTNTGELFF	TGTGCCTGGAGAATCGGCGGCAGCACGAACACCGGGGAGCTGTTTTTT